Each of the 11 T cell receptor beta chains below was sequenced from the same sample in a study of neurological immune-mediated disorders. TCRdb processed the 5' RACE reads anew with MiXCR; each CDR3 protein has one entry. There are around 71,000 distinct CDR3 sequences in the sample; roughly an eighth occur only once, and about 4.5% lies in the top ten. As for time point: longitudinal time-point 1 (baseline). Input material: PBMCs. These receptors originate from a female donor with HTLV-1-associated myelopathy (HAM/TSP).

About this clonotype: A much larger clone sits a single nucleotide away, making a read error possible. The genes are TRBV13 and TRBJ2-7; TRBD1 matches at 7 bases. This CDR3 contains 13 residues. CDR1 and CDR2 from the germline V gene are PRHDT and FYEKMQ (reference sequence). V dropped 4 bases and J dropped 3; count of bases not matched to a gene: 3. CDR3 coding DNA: TGTGCCAGCAGCTCCGGGACAGTCTACGAGCAGTACTTC. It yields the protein CASSSGTVYEQYF.

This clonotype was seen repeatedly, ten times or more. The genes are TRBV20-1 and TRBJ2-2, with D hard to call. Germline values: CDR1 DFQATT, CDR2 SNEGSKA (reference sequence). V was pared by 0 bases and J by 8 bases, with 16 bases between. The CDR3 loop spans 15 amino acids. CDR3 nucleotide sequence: TGCAGTGCTAGAGATGAACTGGCTAGTGGAGGGGAGCTGTTTTTT. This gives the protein CSARDELASGGELFF.

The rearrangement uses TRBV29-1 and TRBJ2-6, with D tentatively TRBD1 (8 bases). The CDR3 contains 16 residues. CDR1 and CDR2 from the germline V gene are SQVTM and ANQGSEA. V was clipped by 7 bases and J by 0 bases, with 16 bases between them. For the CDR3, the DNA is TGCAGCGCCACAGGGGGGGGTATCTCTGGGGCCAACGTCCTGACTTTC. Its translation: CSATGGGISGANVLTF.

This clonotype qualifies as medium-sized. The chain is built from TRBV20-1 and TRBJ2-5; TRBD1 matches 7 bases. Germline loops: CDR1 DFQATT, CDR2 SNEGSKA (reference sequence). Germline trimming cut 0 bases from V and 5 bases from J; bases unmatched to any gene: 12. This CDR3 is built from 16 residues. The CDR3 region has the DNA TGCAGTGCTAGAGATGTGGGACAGTCTGGTTCGGAGACCCAGTACTTC. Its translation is CSARDVGQSGSETQYF.

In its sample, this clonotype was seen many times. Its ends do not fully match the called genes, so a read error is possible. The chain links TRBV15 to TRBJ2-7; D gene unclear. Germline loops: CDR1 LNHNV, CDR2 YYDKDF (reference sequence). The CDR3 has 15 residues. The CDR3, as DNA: TGTGCTACCAGCAGAAATCTGGCGATTTCCTACGAGCAGTACTTC. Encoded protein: CATSRNLAISYEQYF. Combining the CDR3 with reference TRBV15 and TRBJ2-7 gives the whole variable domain DAMVIQNPRYQVTQFGKPVTLSCSQTLNHNVMYWYQQKSSQAPKLLFHYYDKDFNNEADTPDNFQSRRPNTSFCFLDIRSPGLGDTAMYLCATSRNLAISYEQYFGPGTRLTVT.

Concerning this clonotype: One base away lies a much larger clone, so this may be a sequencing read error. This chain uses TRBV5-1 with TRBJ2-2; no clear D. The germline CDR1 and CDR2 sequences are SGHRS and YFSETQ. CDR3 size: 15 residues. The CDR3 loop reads CTSSLKSENTGELFF. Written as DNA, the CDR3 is TGCACCAGCAGCTTGAAATCGGAGAACACCGGGGAGCTGTTTTTT.

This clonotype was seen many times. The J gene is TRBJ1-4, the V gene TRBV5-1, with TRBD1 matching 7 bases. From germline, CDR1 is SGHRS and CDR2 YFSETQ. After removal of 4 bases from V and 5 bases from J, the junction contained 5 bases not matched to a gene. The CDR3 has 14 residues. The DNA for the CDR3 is TGCGCCAGCAGCCCGACAGGGTTAAATGAAAAACTGTTTTTT. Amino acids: CASSPTGLNEKLFF.

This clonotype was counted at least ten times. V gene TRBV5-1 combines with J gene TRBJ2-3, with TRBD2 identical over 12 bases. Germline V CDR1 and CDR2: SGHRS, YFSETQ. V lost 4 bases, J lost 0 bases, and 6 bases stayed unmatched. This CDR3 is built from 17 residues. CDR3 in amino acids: CASSPSGGAYSTDTQYF. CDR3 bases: TGCGCCAGCAGCCCTAGCGGGGGGGCATATAGCACAGATACGCAGTATTTT.

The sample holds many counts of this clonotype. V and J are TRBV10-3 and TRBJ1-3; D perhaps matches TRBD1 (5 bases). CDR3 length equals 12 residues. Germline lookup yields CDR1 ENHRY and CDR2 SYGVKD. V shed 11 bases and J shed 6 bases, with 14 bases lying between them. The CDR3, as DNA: TGTGCCGCCGGGCGGGACGAAAACACCATATATTTT. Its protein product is CAAGRDENTIYF.

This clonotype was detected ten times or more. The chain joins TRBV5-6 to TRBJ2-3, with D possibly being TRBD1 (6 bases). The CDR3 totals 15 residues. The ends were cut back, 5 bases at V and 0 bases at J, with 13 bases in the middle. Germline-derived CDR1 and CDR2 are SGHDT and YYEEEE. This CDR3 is CASSFRGSSTDTQYF. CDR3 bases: TGTGCCAGCAGTTTTAGGGGGTCCAGCACAGATACGCAGTATTTT.

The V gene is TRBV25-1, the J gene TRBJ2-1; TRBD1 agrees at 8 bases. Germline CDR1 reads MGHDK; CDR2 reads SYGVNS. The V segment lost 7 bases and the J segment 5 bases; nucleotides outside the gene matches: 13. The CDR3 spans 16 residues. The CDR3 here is CASTPQPGQDDNEQFF. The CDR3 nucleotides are TGTGCCAGCACTCCGCAACCGGGACAGGACGACAATGAGCAGTTCTTC.